The 30 T cell receptor beta chains listed next were all sequenced from one sample in a study of shared clonotypes between healthy human individuals. Measured with immunoSEQ multiplex PCR; TCRdb has only the in-frame clones, and not every one. The sample lists more than 400,000 clones, around four fifths seen once, with more than 10% in the top ten. The source material was PBMCs. The receptors shown here come from a woman in her thirties or forties in good health. Some clones in this sample may be carry-over from other donors' samples.

The CDR3 here is CASSEGAGAQETQYF. The CDR3 DNA reads TGTGCCAGCAGTGAGGGGGCGGGAGCCCAAGAGACCCAGTACTTC. The rearrangement joins TRBV25-1 to TRBJ2-5, with D tentatively TRBD2 (7 bases). In germline, CDR1 is MGHDK, CDR2 SYGVNS. The CDR3 loop spans 15 amino acids. V shed 3 bases and J shed 1 base, with 12 bases lying between them.

J is TRBJ2-5 and V is TRBV10-3; 12 nucleotides line up with TRBD2. The CDR3 contains 17 residues. Losses at the gene ends were 6 bases for V and 3 bases for J; bases not matched to a gene: 11. CDR1 is ENHRY and CDR2 is SYGVKD in the germline V gene. As DNA, the CDR3 is TGTGCCATCAGCCTAGCGGGAGGGCCGACGACGGAAGAGACCCAGTACTTC. Amino acids: CAISLAGGPTTEETQYF.

For the CDR3, the DNA is TGTGCCAGCATCAGGGAGGCCCCCTACAATGAGCAGTTCTTC. Translating gives CASIREAPYNEQFF. J is TRBJ2-1 and V is TRBV2, with D possibly matching TRBD2 (6 bases). The CDR3 is 14 amino acids. Trimming stripped 7 bases from V and 2 bases from J, with 12 bases between. CDR1 is SNHLY and CDR2 is FYNNEI in the germline V gene.

CDR3: CAWDGPGAYNEQFF. Written as DNA, the CDR3 is TGTGCCTGGGACGGTCCCGGGGCTTACAATGAGCAGTTCTTC. V is TRBV30 and J is TRBJ2-1; D assignment may be TRBD1 or TRBD2 (5 bases each). CDR1 and CDR2 (germline): GTSNPN, SVGIG (reference sequence). V was pared by 5 bases and J by 4 bases, with 15 bases between. The CDR3 has 14 residues.

With regard to this clone: A single base is all that separates this from a far larger clone, so a read error is likely. The chain uses TRBV30 and TRBJ1-1, with a possible D match to TRBD1 (5 bases). Germline CDR1 is GTSNPN and CDR2 is SVGIG (reference sequence). This CDR3 is built from 11 residues. The CDR3 bases are TGTGCCTGGAGGGACATGACTGTAGCTTTCTTT. It yields the protein CAWRDMTVAFF.

There are a few counts of this clone. The chain recombines TRBV7-8 with TRBJ1-6, with D possibly matching TRBD1 (5 bases). This CDR3 has 15 residues. The ends were cut back, 1 base at V and 7 bases at J, with 11 bases in the middle. Germline CDR1 SGHVS, CDR2 FQNEAQ. CDR3 nucleotide sequence: TGTGCCAGCAGCTTAGGGGACGGCGGCAATTCACCCCTCCACTTT. Translation: CASSLGDGGNSPLHF.

The V and J genes are TRBV7-2 and TRBJ2-7, with TRBD1 matching over 7 bases. CDR3 size: 15 residues. Germline CDR1 and CDR2: SGHTA and FQGNSA. The J segment lost 3 bases and the V segment lost 4 bases, leaving 9 bases of the junction unmatched. CDR3 nucleotides: TGTGCCAGCAGCTCCGCCGGGACAGTCCTCTACGAGCAGTACTTC. Protein product: CASSSAGTVLYEQYF.

The chain recombines TRBV28 with TRBJ2-5, with unresolved D. This CDR3 region has 13 residues. Germline CDR1 MDHEN, CDR2 SYDVKM. V was trimmed by 1 base and J by 5 bases, leaving 8 bases between them. The CDR3 DNA is TGTGCCAGCAGTTTATTGGTTGGGGAGACCCAGTACTTC. Its protein product is CASSLLVGETQYF.

As concerns this clone: The same CDR3 also results from other DNA sequences found in this sample. V gene TRBV4-1 combines with J gene TRBJ2-5; 13 nucleotides line up with TRBD2. V lost 6 bases and J lost 1; bases outside the gene matches: 5. The CDR3 has 16 residues. Looked up from germline, CDR1 is MGHRA and CDR2 is YSYEKL. The CDR3, as DNA: TGCGCCAGCAGGCGGACTAGCGGGAGCGGCCAAGAGACCCAGTACTTC. Protein sequence: CASRRTSGSGQETQYF.

The CDR3 region is CASAFFLGFTDTQYF. The CDR3 bases are TGTGCCAGCGCCTTCTTTCTTGGATTTACAGATACGCAGTATTTT. This chain connects TRBV28 to TRBJ2-3; the D is unclear. The length of the CDR3 is 15 residues. Germline V gene sequence: CDR1 MDHEN, CDR2 SYDVKM. V lost 8 bases to trimming and J lost 3 bases, with 18 bases between them.

This rearrangement joins TRBV7-3 to TRBJ2-2; no firm D call. V shed 1 base and J shed 0 bases, with 9 bases lying between them. This CDR3 spans 16 amino acids. The germline gives CDR1 SGHTA, CDR2 FQGTGA. As DNA, the CDR3 is TGTGCCAGCAGCTTAAATGCCGACGCGAACACCGGGGAGCTGTTTTTT. Amino acids: CASSLNADANTGELFF.

This chain joins TRBV7-6 and TRBJ2-5; 8 nucleotides agree with TRBD2. The last part of the DNA fits TRBJ2-7 better; the J call may be wrong. CDR1 and CDR2 from the germline V gene are SGHVS and FNYEAQ. This CDR3 spans 14 amino acids. CDR3 sequence reads: CASSPGGAAYEQYF. The CDR3 region has the DNA TGTGCCAGCAGCCCGGGGGGGGCGGCCTACGAGCAGTACTTC.

The sample holds a few counts of this clone. This chain links TRBV9 with TRBJ2-3, with D tentatively TRBD2 (6 bases). Trimming cost V 0 bases and J 0 bases, with 11 bases left between them. Germline CDR1 SGDLS, CDR2 YYNGEE. This CDR3 contains 16 residues. The CDR3 is CASSVVGGTSTDTQYF. Written as DNA, the CDR3 is TGTGCCAGCAGCGTAGTGGGCGGGACTAGCACAGATACGCAGTATTTT.

The chain is built from TRBV5-1 and TRBJ2-2; TRBD1 matches at 9 bases. The CDR3 runs 14 residues. V lost 4 bases and J lost 3; bases outside the gene matches: 1. Germline loops: CDR1 SGHRS, CDR2 YFSETQ. This chain's CDR3 is CASSRTGDTGELFF. Here the CDR3 DNA reads TGCGCCAGCAGCCGGACAGGGGACACCGGGGAGCTGTTTTTT.

This clone was recorded a few times. The chain joins TRBV7-8 to TRBJ1-1, with a weak D call TRBD1 (5 bases). The CDR3 spans 15 residues. The ends were cut back, 5 bases at V and 4 bases at J, with 17 bases in the middle. Germline values: CDR1 SGHVS, CDR2 FQNEAQ. For the CDR3, the DNA is TGTGCCAGCAGCCCCGCTGGGGTGGGGGGCACTGAAGCTTTCTTT. Translated: CASSPAGVGGTEAFF.

Remarks on this clone: Additional DNA sequences in this sample encode the identical CDR3. The chain joins TRBV19 to TRBJ2-7; no clear D. The CDR3 spans 14 residues. The ends were cut back, 3 bases at V and 0 bases at J, with 9 bases in the middle. The germline CDR1 and CDR2 sequences are LNHDA and SQIVND (reference sequence). The DNA of the CDR3 is TGTGCCAGTAGTATCCAGCCGAACTCCTACGAGCAGTACTTC. Its protein is CASSIQPNSYEQYF. The whole variable domain, filled in from reference TRBV19 and TRBJ2-7, reads DGGITQSPKYLFRKEGQNVTLSCEQNLNHDAMYWYRQDPGQGLRLIYYSQIVNDFQKGDIAEGYSVSREKKESFPLTVTSAQKNPTAFYLCASSIQPNSYEQYFGPGTRLTVT.

The genes are TRBV9 and TRBJ2-5; 10 bases line up with TRBD2. The ends lost 4 bases at V and 0 bases at J; junction bases unmatched: 6. The germline V gene encodes CDR1 SGDLS and CDR2 YYNGEE. There are 16 residues in the CDR3. CDR3 in DNA: TGTGCCAGCAGCTCTGGACTAGCGGAGTACCAAGAGACCCAGTACTTC. As protein: CASSSGLAEYQETQYF.

V usage is TRBV7-3 and J usage is TRBJ1-1, with D unresolved. This CDR3 contains 13 residues. V lost 6 bases and J lost 1, with 9 bases in between. The germline V gene encodes CDR1 SGHTA and CDR2 FQGTGA. This CDR3 reads CASRRGSNTEAFF. CDR3 DNA: TGTGCCAGCAGGCGCGGATCGAACACTGAAGCTTTCTTT.

V gene TRBV19 combines with J gene TRBJ2-1, with D possibly being TRBD2 (5 bases). The germline CDR1 and CDR2 sequences are LNHDA and SQIVND (reference sequence). The CDR3 covers 14 residues. Trimming shortened V by 6 bases and J by 4 bases, and 13 bases separated the two germline ends. DNA for the CDR3: TGTGCCAGTAGGCCGGGGAGTGGTTACAATGAGCAGTTCTTC. Amino acids: CASRPGSGYNEQFF.

The chain employs TRBV27 and TRBJ2-2; a weak D match, TRBD2 (5 bases). The CDR3 extends over 17 amino acids. CDR1 and CDR2 from the germline V gene are MNHEY and SMNVEV (reference sequence). Deletions cut 2 bases from V and 3 bases from J, with 16 bases between. Here the CDR3 reads CASSLSLTDGDTGELFF. Here the CDR3 DNA reads TGTGCCAGCAGTTTAAGTTTGACCGACGGGGACACCGGGGAGCTGTTTTTT.

J is TRBJ1-3 and V is TRBV5-6; D gene unclear. CDR3 size: 16 residues. The ends were cut back, 0 bases at V and 0 bases at J, with 10 bases in the middle. CDR1 is SGHDT, CDR2 YYEEEE, per germline. The CDR3 coding sequence is TGTGCCAGCAGCTTGGGCGGGGTACCCTCTGGAAACACCATATATTTT. Translated: CASSLGGVPSGNTIYF.

The chain combines TRBV7-2 with TRBJ2-3, with TRBD2 matching 16 bases. The J segment lost 3 bases and the V segment lost 6 bases, leaving 9 bases of the junction unmatched. CDR3 size: 18 residues. Germline V gene lookup returns CDR1 SGHTA and CDR2 FQGNSA. The CDR3 spells CASREGLAGGPWTDTQYF. CDR3 sequence (DNA): TGTGCCAGCAGAGAGGGACTAGCGGGAGGGCCATGGACAGATACGCAGTATTTT.

The chain joins TRBV4-2 to TRBJ1-2; weak D call: TRBD1 (5 bases). CDR1 is LGHNA, CDR2 YNFKEQ, per germline. The CDR3 has 13 amino acids. V lost 1 base, J lost 8 bases, and 11 bases lay in between. CDR3 nucleotide sequence: TGTGCCAGCAGCCAAGTGAGGGGTGAAGGCTACACCTTC. It specifies CASSQVRGEGYTF.

The chain has TRBV28 and TRBJ2-6, with D possibly called TRBD1 or TRBD2 (6 bases each). The CDR3 length is 15 residues. Trimming stripped 4 bases from V and 3 bases from J, with 10 bases between. Germline-derived CDR1 and CDR2 are MDHEN and SYDVKM. CDR3 DNA: TGTGCCAGCAGTTCGGGGGCAGATGGGGCCAACGTCCTGACTTTC. Its translation: CASSSGADGANVLTF.

The chain employs TRBV6-1 and TRBJ1-2; the D is unclear. The CDR3 is made up of 14 amino acids. V gave up 1 base and J gave up 3 bases, with 9 bases separating them. CDR1 and CDR2 from the germline V gene are MNHNS and SASEGT. The chain's CDR3 is CASSEGGGHYGYTF. The CDR3 bases are TGTGCCAGCAGTGAAGGGGGAGGCCACTATGGCTACACCTTC.

The gene calls are TRBV28 and TRBJ2-1; D is perhaps TRBD2 (7 bases). Trimming cost V 2 bases and J 4 bases, with 15 bases left between them. The CDR3 contains 16 residues. Germline CDR1 reads MDHEN; CDR2 reads SYDVKM. The CDR3: CASSLGRGGIYNEQFF. Written as DNA, the CDR3 is TGTGCCAGCAGTTTAGGAAGGGGGGGAATTTACAATGAGCAGTTCTTC.

The V call is TRBV7-3, the J call TRBJ2-1; TRBD1 matches at 10 bases. From germline, CDR1 is SGHTA and CDR2 FQGTGA. This CDR3 spans 16 amino acids. The V gene end was trimmed by 5 bases and the J gene end by 2 bases; junction bases not matched to a gene: 6. The DNA of the CDR3 is TGTGCCAGCAGCCCCGCCGGGACAGGGGCCTACAATGAGCAGTTCTTC. This gives the protein CASSPAGTGAYNEQFF.

The genes are TRBV7-2 and TRBJ1-4; 8 bases align to TRBD1. The germline V gene has CDR1 SGHTA and CDR2 FQGNSA. There are 14 residues in the CDR3. With V trimmed by 4 bases and J by 8 bases, 6 bases remained unmatched. Written as DNA, the CDR3 is TGTGCCAGCAGCTCCGGACAGGGAACCGAAAAACTGTTTTTT. This gives the protein CASSSGQGTEKLFF.

The gene calls are TRBV4-2 and TRBJ2-5; weak D call: TRBD1 (5 bases). Trimming removed 4 bases from V and 4 bases from J, with 16 bases in between. Germline-derived CDR1 and CDR2 are LGHNA and YNFKEQ. CDR3 length equals 15 residues. For the CDR3, the DNA is TGTGCCAGCAGCCCTGGGGCCGAGCGACTAGAGACCCAGTACTTC. Amino acid sequence: CASSPGAERLETQYF.

With respect to this clone: A much larger clone is a single base away; this may be a read error. Other DNA sequences in the sample encode the same CDR3. V usage is TRBV7-2 and J usage is TRBJ1-1; D is ambiguous. The CDR3 contains 14 residues. The germline CDR1 and CDR2 sequences are SGHTA and FQGNSA. CDR3 region: CASSLGGWNTEAFF. For the CDR3, the DNA is TGTGCCAGCAGCTTGGGTGGTTGGAACACTGAGGCTTTCTTT.